The next 4 T cell receptor beta chains were all read from a single sample in a study of technical replicates of blood from a few donors. This table comes from immunoSEQ multiplex PCR, and its TCRdb copy is limited to in-frame clones, with some not included. Here the sample spans tens of thousands of clones, 98% being singletons. The sequenced sample consisted of T cells isolated from PBMCs. These TCRs come from a human donor in good health.

V gene TRBV5-1 combines with J gene TRBJ2-1; D unclear. Germline assignment: CDR1 SGHRS and CDR2 YFSETQ. This CDR3 region has 12 residues. Trimming pared 2 bases from V and 8 bases from J, leaving 8 bases between. The CDR3 protein is CASSFALDEQFF. The CDR3 nucleotides read TGCGCCAGCAGCTTTGCCCTAGATGAGCAGTTCTTC.

V gene TRBV28 combines with J gene TRBJ2-7, with TRBD2 matching 9 bases. The J segment lost 0 bases and the V segment lost 2 bases, leaving 11 bases of the junction unmatched. The CDR3 length is 18 residues. In germline, CDR1 is MDHEN, CDR2 SYDVKM. The CDR3 reads CASSLPDILAGDSYEQYF. In DNA, the CDR3 is TGTGCCAGCAGTTTACCGGATATACTAGCGGGCGACTCCTACGAGCAGTACTTC.

This CDR3 reads CASSHYTGTEGETQYF. The CDR3 bases are TGTGCCAGCAGCCACTATACCGGGACAGAGGGAGAGACCCAGTACTTC. The rearrangement uses TRBV4-2 and TRBJ2-5, with 7 nucleotides matching TRBD1. With V trimmed by 3 bases and J by 4 bases, 11 bases remained unmatched. This CDR3 is built from 16 residues. CDR1 is LGHNA, CDR2 YNFKEQ, per germline.

The chain links TRBV11-3 to TRBJ1-1, with TRBD1 matching 9 bases. The J segment lost 11 bases and the V segment lost 5 bases, leaving 15 bases of the junction unmatched. CDR3 length: 15 residues. Germline lookup yields CDR1 SGHNT and CDR2 YENEEA. The CDR3 is CASSLTGGDRFGAFF. The CDR3 coding sequence is TGTGCCAGCAGCCTGACAGGGGGAGACCGTTTTGGGGCTTTCTTT.